These T cell receptor beta chains were read from a single sample in a study of CD8 T cells in Susac syndrome. TCRdb processed the immunoSEQ multiplex PCR reads anew with MiXCR; each CDR3 protein has one entry. The table includes 150,000 to 200,000 distinct CDR3 sequences, approximately 94% detected once. Material: CD4+ T cells from PBMCs. These receptors were obtained from a human donor in good health. CDR3s include the opening cysteine and the closing phenylalanine or tryptophan. Fields, in order: clone size, J gene, D gene, V gene, CDR3 protein, CDR3 DNA. D genes are given only for firm matches. Size is omitted from some rows. Given values are once, few, many or a class for expanded clones.

abundance: -; j_gene: TRBJ2-3; d_gene: -; v_gene: TRBV30; CDR3aa: CAWSVLGLSLDTQYF; CDR3nt: TGTGCCTGGAGTGTACTAGGACTAAGTCTAGATACGCAGTATTTT
abundance: -; j_gene: TRBJ2-7; d_gene: -; v_gene: TRBV20-1; CDR3aa: CSASGGFWEQYF; CDR3nt: TGCAGTGCTAGTGGCGGTTTTTGGGAGCAGTACTTC
abundance: -; j_gene: TRBJ2-7; d_gene: TRBD2; v_gene: TRBV4-3; CDR3aa: CASSQYGPGTSEKYEQYF; CDR3nt: TGCGCCAGCAGCCAATATGGACCGGGGACTAGCGAAAAATACGAGCAGTACTTC
abundance: once; j_gene: TRBJ2-2; d_gene: TRBD2; v_gene: TRBV4-2; CDR3aa: CASSQEGPRTSPGELFF; CDR3nt: TGTGCCAGCAGCCAAGAAGGGCCGCGGACTAGCCCCGGGGAGCTGTTTTTT
abundance: -; j_gene: TRBJ2-7; d_gene: TRBD1; v_gene: TRBV15; CDR3aa: CATSTPQGVSYEQYF; CDR3nt: TGTGCCACCAGCACCCCTCAGGGGGTTTCCTACGAGCAGTACTTC
abundance: -; j_gene: TRBJ1-1; d_gene: -; v_gene: TRBV29-1; CDR3aa: CSVDYTGGEAFF; CDR3nt: TGCAGCGTTGACTATACGGGGGGTGAAGCTTTCTTT
abundance: -; j_gene: TRBJ1-1; d_gene: -; v_gene: TRBV11-1; CDR3aa: CASSQGVTDTEAFF; CDR3nt: TGTGCCAGCAGCCAGGGTGTTACGGACACTGAAGCTTTCTTT
abundance: -; j_gene: TRBJ1-1; d_gene: -; v_gene: TRBV29-1; CDR3aa: CSVEDLRGPGDTEAFF; CDR3nt: TGCAGCGTTGAAGATCTTCGGGGCCCGGGGGACACTGAAGCTTTCTTT
abundance: -; j_gene: TRBJ2-4; d_gene: -; v_gene: TRBV6-2/TRBV6-3; CDR3aa: CASSRGRAKNIQYF; CDR3nt: TGTGCCAGCAGTCGGGGAAGGGCCAAAAACATTCAGTACTTC
abundance: -; j_gene: TRBJ1-2; d_gene: TRBD1; v_gene: TRBV23-1; CDR3aa: CASHRGQGLRGLHYGYTF; CDR3nt: TGCGCCAGCCACCGAGGACAGGGTTTGAGGGGACTGCACTATGGCTACACCTTC
abundance: -; j_gene: TRBJ2-2; d_gene: -; v_gene: TRBV6-6; CDR3aa: CASSWRTGELFF; CDR3nt: TGTGCCAGCAGTTGGCGGACCGGGGAGCTGTTTTTT
abundance: -; j_gene: TRBJ2-7; d_gene: TRBD1; v_gene: TRBV7-9; CDR3aa: CASSLVRTGLDEQYF; CDR3nt: TGTGCCAGCAGCTTAGTCAGGACAGGACTCGACGAGCAGTACTTC
abundance: -; j_gene: TRBJ2-7; d_gene: -; v_gene: TRBV7-2; CDR3aa: CASSLLGGSSGGEQYF; CDR3nt: TGTGCCAGCAGCTTATTGGGGGGATCAAGTGGCGGGGAGCAGTACTTC
abundance: -; j_gene: TRBJ2-1; d_gene: -; v_gene: TRBV20-1; CDR3aa: CSASWTSPTNEQFF; CDR3nt: TGCAGTGCTAGTTGGACCAGCCCCACAAATGAGCAGTTCTTC
abundance: -; j_gene: TRBJ2-1; d_gene: TRBD2; v_gene: TRBV7-2; CDR3aa: CASSAGWGGTYNEQFF; CDR3nt: TGTGCCAGCAGCGCCGGGTGGGGGGGAACCTACAATGAGCAGTTCTTC
abundance: -; j_gene: TRBJ1-2; d_gene: TRBD1; v_gene: TRBV4-3; CDR3aa: CASSPDGGQGYGYTF; CDR3nt: TGCGCCAGCAGCCCCGACGGGGGACAGGGTTATGGCTACACCTTC
abundance: -; j_gene: TRBJ1-1; d_gene: -; v_gene: TRBV28; CDR3aa: CASTIQGGTEAFF; CDR3nt: TGTGCCAGCACCATCCAGGGTGGCACTGAAGCTTTCTTT
abundance: -; j_gene: TRBJ2-1; d_gene: TRBD2; v_gene: TRBV10-2; CDR3aa: CASSDSSGRNNEQFF; CDR3nt: TGCGCCAGCAGTGATTCCAGCGGGAGAAACAATGAGCAGTTCTTC
abundance: -; j_gene: TRBJ1-2; d_gene: -; v_gene: TRBV4-3; CDR3aa: CASSQDVGSWRGYTF; CDR3nt: TGCGCCAGCAGCCAAGATGTTGGTAGCTGGCGTGGCTACACCTTC
abundance: -; j_gene: TRBJ1-2; d_gene: -; v_gene: TRBV14; CDR3aa: CASSQGLRYGYTF; CDR3nt: TGTGCCAGCAGCCAAGGACTACGATATGGCTACACCTTC
abundance: -; j_gene: TRBJ2-1; d_gene: -; v_gene: TRBV5-1; CDR3aa: CASSLQRKEDEQFF; CDR3nt: TGCGCCAGCAGCTTGCAGCGGAAAGAGGATGAGCAGTTCTTC
abundance: -; j_gene: TRBJ2-1; d_gene: -; v_gene: TRBV27; CDR3aa: CASSLHLIDPNEQFF; CDR3nt: TGTGCCAGCAGTTTACACCTCATTGACCCCAATGAGCAGTTCTTC